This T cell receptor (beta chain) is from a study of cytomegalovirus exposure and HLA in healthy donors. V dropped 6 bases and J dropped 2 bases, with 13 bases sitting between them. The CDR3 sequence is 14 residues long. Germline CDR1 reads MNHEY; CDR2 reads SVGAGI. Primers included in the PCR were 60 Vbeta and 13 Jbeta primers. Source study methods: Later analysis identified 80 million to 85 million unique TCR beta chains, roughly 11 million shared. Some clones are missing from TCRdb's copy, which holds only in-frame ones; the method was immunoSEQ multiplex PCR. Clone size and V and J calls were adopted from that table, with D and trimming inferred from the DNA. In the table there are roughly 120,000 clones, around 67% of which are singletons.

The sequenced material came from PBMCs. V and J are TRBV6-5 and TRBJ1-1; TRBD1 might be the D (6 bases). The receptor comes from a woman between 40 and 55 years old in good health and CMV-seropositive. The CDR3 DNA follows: TGTGCCAGCAGAGTCACAGGGATTAACACTGAAGCTTTCTTT. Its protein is CASRVTGINTEAFF.